Detailed here is one TCR beta chain. What it binds is unknown. Germline V gene sequence: CDR1 SGHRS, CDR2 YFSETQ. The CDR3 spans 17 residues. The J segment lost 9 bases and the V segment lost 2 bases, leaving 18 bases of the junction unmatched. The PCR used 60 Vbeta and 13 Jbeta primers. Some clones are missing from TCRdb's copy, which holds only in-frame ones; the method was immunoSEQ multiplex PCR. The sample consists of over 70,000 clones, roughly 67% of them appearing once. The record originates from a study of cytomegalovirus exposure and HLA in healthy donors. The study's findings and limits: Other equally common chains were less clonally expanded than HLA-associated TCR beta chains, a later analysis showed. Reportedly, fewer N-insertions than the approximately 700-donor mean appeared in an Asian-associated ancestry cluster in a later analysis.

The chain combines TRBV5-1 with TRBJ1-1; 8 bases are a match to TRBD1. Sample: PBMCs. The receptor was isolated from a middle-aged man in good health and CMV-seropositive. The CDR3 sequence: CASSFSTGARWSEKAFF. The CDR3 nucleotides are TGCGCCAGCAGCTTTTCGACAGGGGCTAGGTGGAGTGAGAAAGCTTTCTTT. Looking up the rest from reference TRBV5-1 and TRBJ1-1 gives the full variable domain: KAGVTQTPRYLIKTRGQQVTLSCSPISGHRSVSWYQQTPGQGLQFLFEYFSETQRNKGNFPGRFSGRQFSNSRSEMNVSTLELGDSALYLCASSFSTGARWSEKAFFGQGTRLTVV.